The 30 T cell receptor beta chains below were found in one sample sequenced in a study of CD8 T cells in ankylosing spondylitis. The study, taken as a whole, reports: A TCR beta motif of roughly eight highly homologous variants seemed to mark ankylosing spondylitis blood.

MiXCR, applied by TCRdb to the 5' RACE reads, yields one record per CDR3 protein. The data hold fewer than 550,000 distinct CDR3 sequences, with 5.3% observed a single time. These TCRs' antigens remain unknown. Input material: blood, either unsorted or a sorted T cell fraction (not recorded which). The source is a male donor with ankylosing spondylitis.

This rearrangement joins TRBV19 to TRBJ1-2; possibly TRBD1 for D (6 bases). This CDR3 is built from 14 residues. Per the germline V gene, CDR1 is LNHDA and CDR2 is SQIVND (reference sequence). V lost 3 bases to trimming and J lost 6 bases, with 14 bases between them. CDR3 bases: TGTGCCAGTAGTATTTCCAGGGGATGGCATGGCTACACCTTC. Protein: CASSISRGWHGYTF.

The chain combines TRBV6-2 or TRBV6-3 with TRBJ2-2, with D possibly TRBD2 on 5 matching bases. Germline loops: CDR1 MNHEY, CDR2 SVGEGT. There are 19 residues in the CDR3. V lost 0 bases and J 1 base, leaving 18 bases between the germline ends. CDR3 amino acids: CASSYSITGRILNTGELFF. The CDR3 coding sequence is TGTGCCAGCAGTTACTCGATTACGGGGAGAATATTGAACACCGGGGAGCTGTTTTTT.

This clonotype was counted only a few times. The chain employs TRBV29-1 and TRBJ1-1; D is unresolved. The CDR3 totals 10 residues. Trimming took off 4 bases at V and 4 bases at J, with 4 bases between the two ends. Germline CDR1 and CDR2: SQVTM and ANQGSEA. The CDR3 sequence: CSVVSTEAFF. The CDR3 nucleotides are TGCAGCGTTGTGAGCACTGAAGCTTTCTTT.

In its sample, this clonotype was seen many times. The chain links TRBV28 to TRBJ2-3, with no clear D. The ends were cut back, 2 bases at V and 4 bases at J, with 4 bases in the middle. CDR3 length: 12 residues. Germline values: CDR1 MDHEN, CDR2 SYDVKM. CDR3 in amino acids: CASSLAADTQYF. In DNA, the CDR3 is TGTGCCAGCAGTTTAGCAGCAGATACGCAGTATTTT.

This chain uses TRBV20-1 with TRBJ2-2; 7 nucleotides agree with TRBD1. This CDR3 spans 16 amino acids. In germline, CDR1 is DFQATT, CDR2 SNEGSKA (reference sequence). V lost 2 bases and J lost 2; bases outside the gene matches: 8. This CDR3 reads CSARKLGTVNTGELFF. The CDR3 DNA follows: TGCAGTGCTAGAAAGCTCGGGACAGTCAACACCGGGGAGCTGTTTTTT.

The V call is TRBV27, the J call TRBJ2-2, with TRBD2 identical over 12 bases. Losses at the gene ends were 3 bases for V and 3 bases for J; bases not matched to a gene: 5. The CDR3 is 17 residues long. Germline V lookup: CDR1 MNHEY, CDR2 SMNVEV (reference sequence). The CDR3 DNA is TGTGCCAGCAGTTTTCTAGCGGGAGGGCCGGACACCGGGGAGCTGTTTTTT. Its translation is CASSFLAGGPDTGELFF.

This clonotype was detected many times. The chain employs TRBV5-1 and TRBJ2-1; TRBD1 aligns across 11 bases. Trimming at V came to 3 bases and at J to 8 bases, leaving 13 bases not matched to a gene. The CDR3 has 17 residues. Per germline, CDR1 SGHRS and CDR2 YFSETQ. The CDR3 reads CASSSVEWTGGLDEQFF. CDR3 sequence (DNA): TGCGCCAGCAGCTCGGTAGAATGGACAGGGGGCTTGGATGAGCAGTTCTTC.

This clonotype was seen ten or more times. The chain couples TRBV6-1 to TRBJ2-5; D unresolved. The CDR3 loop spans 14 amino acids. Germline CDR1 is MNHNS and CDR2 is SASEGT. The V end was cut by 7 bases, the J end by 0 bases, with 12 bases between. The CDR3 coding sequence is TGTGCCAGCACATTGGACCCGTACCAAGAGACCCAGTACTTC. Protein product: CASTLDPYQETQYF.

This clonotype was observed many times. The V and J genes are TRBV5-1 and TRBJ2-3; 12 positions match TRBD2. The germline V gene has CDR1 SGHRS and CDR2 YFSETQ. This CDR3 has 18 amino acids. V dropped 6 bases and J dropped 2; count of bases not matched to a gene: 13. CDR3 coding DNA: TGCGCCAGCAAGTTGTTACTAGCGGGGGGATCACCCACAGATACGCAGTATTTT. It encodes CASKLLLAGGSPTDTQYF. The full variable domain, its missing parts supplied by reference TRBV5-1 and TRBJ2-3, is KAGVTQTPRYLIKTRGQQVTLSCSPISGHRSVSWYQQTPGQGLQFLFEYFSETQRNKGNFPGRFSGRQFSNSRSEMNVSTLELGDSALYLCASKLLLAGGSPTDTQYFGPGTRLTVL.

This clonotype occurred many times. V and J are TRBV20-1 and TRBJ2-7; 7 bases align to TRBD1. Germline CDR1 reads DFQATT; CDR2 reads SNEGSKA (reference sequence). Losses at the gene ends were 4 bases for V and 5 bases for J; bases not matched to a gene: 14. This CDR3 contains 15 residues. In DNA form, the CDR3 reads TGCAGTGCTATGGGGTCCGGGACAGCAGGCGACGAGCAGTACTTC. It translates to CSAMGSGTAGDEQYF.

This clonotype was detected ten times or more. The rearrangement uses TRBV6-1 and TRBJ2-7; the match to TRBD1 covers 7 bases. The trim removed 6 bases at V and 0 bases at J, leaving 5 bases unmatched. Germline CDR1 and CDR2: MNHNS and SASEGT. The CDR3 totals 14 residues. CDR3 bases: TGTGCCAGCAGACGGACAGGCGACTCCTACGAGCAGTACTTC. Translated, it gives CASRRTGDSYEQYF.

This clonotype was seen many times. J is TRBJ2-6 and V is TRBV20-1; D is unresolved. This CDR3 comprises 12 residues. From germline, CDR1 is DFQATT and CDR2 SNEGSKA (reference sequence). V gave up 2 bases and J gave up 2 bases, with 1 base separating them. The CDR3 sequence: CSARPGANVLTF. Written as DNA, the CDR3 is TGCAGTGCTAGACCTGGGGCCAACGTCCTGACTTTC.

In its sample, this clonotype was seen many times. The V and J genes are TRBV28 and TRBJ2-7; 7 bases fit TRBD1. J lost 3 bases, V lost 7 bases, and 12 bases had no gene match. The V gene's germline CDR1 is MDHEN and CDR2 SYDVKM. The CDR3 runs to 15 residues. CDR3 protein: CASIPSEDRLYEQYF. The CDR3 DNA sequence: TGTGCCAGCATTCCCTCTGAGGACAGGCTCTACGAGCAGTACTTC.

This chain uses TRBV4-3 with TRBJ2-7; the match to TRBD2 covers 8 bases. Losses at the gene ends were 0 bases for V and 7 bases for J; bases not matched to a gene: 11. Germline CDR1 LGHNA, CDR2 YSLEER. This CDR3 is 16 amino acids long. CDR3 nucleotides: TGCGCCAGCAGCCAAGAGAAGGGACTAGGTGCTTGGGAGCAGTACTTC. Translation: CASSQEKGLGAWEQYF.

This clonotype was seen ten or more times. The genes are TRBV12-3 or TRBV12-4 and TRBJ1-1; maybe TRBD1 (5 bases). Trimming pared 3 bases from V and 2 bases from J, leaving 7 bases between. CDR3 size: 13 residues. CDR3 DNA sequence: TGTGCCAGCAGTTTGACAGATAACACTGAAGCTTTCTTT. It codes for CASSLTDNTEAFF.

This clonotype was detected a few times. The rearrangement links TRBV11-2 to TRBJ2-7; TRBD1 is a possible D gene (5 bases). CDR1 SGHAT and CDR2 FQNNGV come from the germline V gene. There are 15 residues in the CDR3. V was cut by 2 bases and J by 3 bases, with 14 bases left in between. CDR3 sequence: CASSLPRQRIYEQYF. The CDR3 DNA follows: TGTGCCAGCAGCTTACCTCGACAGAGAATCTACGAGCAGTACTTC.

This clonotype was counted many times. The chain joins TRBV20-1 to TRBJ1-1; a possible D gene is TRBD1 (6 bases). V dropped 0 bases and J dropped 2 bases, with 16 bases sitting between them. Looked up from germline, CDR1 is DFQATT and CDR2 is SNEGSKA (reference sequence). The length of the CDR3 is 16 residues. The DNA for the CDR3 is TGCAGTGCTAGAGATTGGGCAGGGGTGGGAAACACTGAAGCTTTCTTT. Its translation: CSARDWAGVGNTEAFF.

This clonotype was observed a few times. The V call is TRBV4-1, the J call TRBJ2-1, with a tentative D call TRBD1 (6 bases). The CDR3 runs to 15 residues. With 2 bases removed from V and 0 bases from J, the gap between germline ends came to 8 bases. The germline V gene encodes CDR1 MGHRA and CDR2 YSYEKL. The CDR3 DNA sequence: TGCGCCAGCAGCCAACAGGGGACCTCCTACAATGAGCAGTTCTTC. This codes for CASSQQGTSYNEQFF.

This clonotype was observed a few times. V and J are TRBV6-2 or TRBV6-3 and TRBJ1-5; D remains ambiguous. CDR1 MNHEY and CDR2 SVGEGT come from the germline V gene. V was pared by 2 bases and J by 4 bases, with 12 bases between. CDR3 length equals 15 residues. CDR3 in amino acids: CASSYPAPRNQPQHF. CDR3 DNA: TGTGCCAGCAGTTACCCTGCCCCTCGGAATCAGCCCCAGCATTTT.

This clonotype was picked up many times. The rearrangement joins TRBV20-1 to TRBJ1-3, with a weak D call TRBD1 (5 bases). Trimming removed 6 bases from V and 2 bases from J, with 5 bases in between. CDR3 length: 11 amino acids. Per germline, CDR1 DFQATT and CDR2 SNEGSKA (reference sequence). The CDR3 sequence: CSAGAGNTIYF. In nucleotides, the CDR3 is TGCAGTGCAGGGGCTGGAAACACCATATATTTT.

The sample holds many counts of this clonotype. The rearrangement joins TRBV6-2 or TRBV6-3 to TRBJ2-1, with TRBD2 matching over 8 bases. Germline CDR1 MNHEY, CDR2 SVGEGT. Trimming cost V 6 bases and J 10 bases; bases outside gene matches: 11. This CDR3 region has 14 residues. The CDR3 loop is CASSLAGIQSEQFF. The CDR3 nucleotides are TGTGCCAGCAGCTTAGCGGGAATACAATCGGAGCAGTTCTTC.

This clonotype appeared many times. The gene calls are TRBV11-2 and TRBJ2-1; D remains unclear. V was trimmed by 0 bases and J by 5 bases, leaving 5 bases between them. The CDR3 has 13 residues. Germline CDR1 reads SGHAT; CDR2 reads FQNNGV. The CDR3 here is CASSLDLNNEQFF. The CDR3 DNA sequence: TGTGCCAGCAGCTTAGACCTCAACAATGAGCAGTTCTTC.

This clonotype has ten or more counts. This rearrangement joins TRBV20-1 to TRBJ2-3; 10 nucleotides align to TRBD2. V lost 3 bases, J lost 4 bases, and 7 bases stayed unmatched. Germline V lookup: CDR1 DFQATT, CDR2 SNEGSKA (reference sequence). CDR3 length: 15 amino acids. CDR3 sequence reads: CSASISGRLSDTQYF. The CDR3 region has the DNA TGCAGTGCTAGTATTAGCGGGAGGTTATCAGATACGCAGTATTTT.

In this sample, this clonotype turned up many times. V gene TRBV15 combines with J gene TRBJ2-7; maybe TRBD2 (5 bases). The V end lost 3 bases, the J end lost 3 bases, and 12 bases lay between the germline ends. From germline, CDR1 is LNHNV and CDR2 YYDKDF (reference sequence). This CDR3 comprises 14 residues. The CDR3 region has the DNA TGTGCCACCAGCAGGCGATCCCGGGACTACGAGCAGTACTTC. As protein: CATSRRSRDYEQYF.

This clonotype was seen at least ten times. The chain couples TRBV20-1 to TRBJ2-5; possible D gene TRBD1, 6 bases. Germline V gene sequence: CDR1 DFQATT, CDR2 SNEGSKA (reference sequence). This CDR3 comprises 13 residues. Trimming cost V 0 bases and J 4 bases, with 9 bases left between them. The CDR3, as DNA: TGCAGTGCTAGAGATGCAGGGGCAGAGACCCAGTACTTC. Amino acid sequence: CSARDAGAETQYF.

The V and J genes are TRBV29-1 and TRBJ1-1, with D uncertain. Trimming left V 7 bases short and J 0 bases short, with 12 bases between. Germline V gene lookup returns CDR1 SQVTM and CDR2 ANQGSEA. The CDR3 is 13 residues long. As DNA, the CDR3 is TGCAGCGCCGGACCGCTTATGAACACTGAAGCTTTCTTT. It codes for CSAGPLMNTEAFF.

The table lists this clonotype with many counts. The chain couples TRBV4-2 to TRBJ2-3; possibly TRBD2 for D (6 bases). This CDR3 has 16 residues. The V gene's germline CDR1 is LGHNA and CDR2 YNFKEQ. V gave up 4 bases and J gave up 1 base, with 15 bases separating them. The chain's CDR3 is CASSPRAGSGTDTQYF. CDR3 DNA sequence: TGTGCCAGCAGCCCACGCGCGGGATCGGGCACAGATACGCAGTATTTT.

This clonotype was seen many times. The genes are TRBV20-1 and TRBJ2-7; TRBD2 matches at 9 bases. V was clipped by 1 base and J by 7 bases; unmatched bases: 8. Germline V gene data show CDR1 as DFQATT and CDR2 as SNEGSKA (reference sequence). There are 14 residues in the CDR3. CDR3 DNA: TGCAGTGCTAGAGGGACTAGCGATAAGTCGGAGCAGTACTTC. Translation: CSARGTSDKSEQYF.

The sample holds many counts of this clonotype. The chain uses TRBV7-9 and TRBJ2-1; 7 bases fit TRBD2. Losses at the gene ends were 2 bases for V and 5 bases for J; bases not matched to a gene: 9. Germline V gene sequence: CDR1 SEHNR, CDR2 FQNEAQ (reference sequence). The CDR3 length is 16 residues. The CDR3 here is CASSLWLAGAHNEQFF. For the CDR3, the DNA is TGTGCCAGCAGCTTATGGCTGGCGGGAGCCCACAATGAGCAGTTCTTC.

Regarding this clonotype: Given a much more abundant clone one base away, this may be a read error. The chain links TRBV29-1 to TRBJ1-1, with D tentatively TRBD1 (6 bases). The ends were cut back, 5 bases at V and 7 bases at J, with 11 bases in the middle. The CDR3 runs 11 residues. Germline assignment: CDR1 SQVTM and CDR2 ANQGSEA. CDR3 sequence: CSVLGDNEAFF. Here the CDR3 DNA reads TGCAGCGTTTTAGGGGACAATGAAGCTTTCTTT.